This TCR beta chain emerged from a study of T cells in Graves' hyperthyroidism and ophthalmopathy. TCR beta CDR3 regions were amplified from RNA transcripts. HTBI primers were used for first-round RT-PCR of the TCR CDR3. TCRdb itself ran the multiplex PCR reads through MiXCR, one entry per CDR3 protein. The table records hundreds of thousands of distinct CDR3 sequences, 15% of them present only once. Germline trimming cut 7 bases from V and 1 base from J; bases unmatched to any gene: 5. This CDR3 has 15 residues. V and J are TRBV12-3 or TRBV12-4 and TRBJ2-1; 9 bases map to TRBD1. The clonotype comes from a woman aged 25 to 45 with Graves' hyperthyroidism. Sequencing input: blood. The CDR3 DNA is TGTGCCAGCACCAAGGGACAGGGATCCTACAATGAGCAGTTCTTC. It yields the protein CASTKGQGSYNEQFF.